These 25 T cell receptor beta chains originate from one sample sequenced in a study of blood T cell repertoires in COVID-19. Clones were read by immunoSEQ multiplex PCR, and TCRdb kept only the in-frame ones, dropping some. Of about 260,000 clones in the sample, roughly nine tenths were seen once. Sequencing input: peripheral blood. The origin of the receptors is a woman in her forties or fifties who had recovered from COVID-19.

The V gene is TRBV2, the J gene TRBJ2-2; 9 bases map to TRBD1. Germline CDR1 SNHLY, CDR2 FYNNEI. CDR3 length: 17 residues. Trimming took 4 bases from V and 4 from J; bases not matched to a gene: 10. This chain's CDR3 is CASSVTGGGGGTGELFF. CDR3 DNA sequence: TGTGCCAGCAGTGTAACAGGGGGCGGCGGTGGCACCGGGGAGCTGTTTTTT.

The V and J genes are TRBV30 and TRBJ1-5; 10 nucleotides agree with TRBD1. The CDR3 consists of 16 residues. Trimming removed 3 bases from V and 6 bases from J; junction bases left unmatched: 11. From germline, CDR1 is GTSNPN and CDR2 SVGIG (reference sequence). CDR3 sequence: CAWSLFGTGVGQPQHF. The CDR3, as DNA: TGTGCCTGGAGCCTCTTCGGGACAGGGGTTGGTCAGCCCCAGCATTTT.

As DNA, the CDR3 is TGTGCCAGCAGCCACGGCGGGGTAAACGGGGGCTACACCTTC. Amino acid sequence: CASSHGGVNGGYTF. The chain uses TRBV14 and TRBJ1-2, with D hard to call. Germline values: CDR1 SGHDN, CDR2 FVKESK. V gave up 3 bases and J gave up 8 bases, with 16 bases separating them. The CDR3 extends over 14 amino acids.

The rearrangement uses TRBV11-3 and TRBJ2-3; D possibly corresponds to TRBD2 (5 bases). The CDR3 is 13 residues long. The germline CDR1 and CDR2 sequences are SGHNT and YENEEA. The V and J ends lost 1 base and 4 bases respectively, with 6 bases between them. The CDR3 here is CASSLVEADTQYF. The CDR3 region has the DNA TGTGCCAGCAGCTTAGTGGAGGCAGATACGCAGTATTTT.

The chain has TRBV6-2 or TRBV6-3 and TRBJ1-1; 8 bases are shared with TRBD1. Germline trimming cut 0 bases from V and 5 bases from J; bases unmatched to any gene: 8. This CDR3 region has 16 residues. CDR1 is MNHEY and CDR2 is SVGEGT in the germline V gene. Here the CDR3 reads CASSYSGQGARTEAFF. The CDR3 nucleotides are TGTGCCAGCAGTTACTCAGGGCAGGGGGCAAGGACTGAAGCTTTCTTT.

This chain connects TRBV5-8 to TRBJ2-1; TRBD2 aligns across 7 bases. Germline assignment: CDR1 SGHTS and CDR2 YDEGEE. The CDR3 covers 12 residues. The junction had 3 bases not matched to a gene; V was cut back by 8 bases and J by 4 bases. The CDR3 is CASSGPYNEQFF. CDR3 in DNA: TGTGCCAGTAGCGGGCCGTACAATGAGCAGTTCTTC.

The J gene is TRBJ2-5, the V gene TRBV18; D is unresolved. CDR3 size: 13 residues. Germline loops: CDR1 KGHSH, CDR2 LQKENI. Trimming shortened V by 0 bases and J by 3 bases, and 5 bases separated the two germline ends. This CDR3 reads CASSPPSEETQYF. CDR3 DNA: TGTGCCAGCTCACCACCGTCAGAAGAGACCCAGTACTTC.

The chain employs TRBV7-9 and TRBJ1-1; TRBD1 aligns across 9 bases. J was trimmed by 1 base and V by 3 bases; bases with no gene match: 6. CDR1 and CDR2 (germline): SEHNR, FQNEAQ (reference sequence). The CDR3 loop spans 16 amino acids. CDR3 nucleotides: TGTGCCAGCAGCTTCTGGACAGGGGCCCGGAACACTGAAGCTTTCTTT. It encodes CASSFWTGARNTEAFF.

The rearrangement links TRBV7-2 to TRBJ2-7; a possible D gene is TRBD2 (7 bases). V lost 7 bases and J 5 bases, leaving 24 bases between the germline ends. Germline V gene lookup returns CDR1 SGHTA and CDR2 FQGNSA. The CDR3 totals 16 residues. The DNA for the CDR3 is TGTGCCAGCACCTACCGCGGTTGGGTAGGGGGGGACGAGCAGTACTTC. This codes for CASTYRGWVGGDEQYF. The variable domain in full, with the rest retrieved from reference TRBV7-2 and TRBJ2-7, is GAGVSQSPSNKVTEKGKDVELRCDPISGHTALYWYRQSLGQGLEFLIYFQGNSAPDKSGLPSDRFSAERTGGSVSTLTIQRTQQEDSAVYLCASTYRGWVGGDEQYFGPGTRLTVT.

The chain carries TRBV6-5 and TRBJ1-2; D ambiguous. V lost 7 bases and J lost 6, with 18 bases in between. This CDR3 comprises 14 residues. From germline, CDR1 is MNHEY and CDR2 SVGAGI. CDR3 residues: CASIVWQARDGYTF. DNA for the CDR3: TGTGCCAGCATAGTTTGGCAGGCTCGAGATGGCTACACCTTC.

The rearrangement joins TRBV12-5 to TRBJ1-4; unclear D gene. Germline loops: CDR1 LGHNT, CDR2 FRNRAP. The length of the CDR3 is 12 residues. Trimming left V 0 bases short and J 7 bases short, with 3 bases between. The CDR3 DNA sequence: TGTGCTAGTGGTTTGGTCGGTGAAAAACTGTTTTTT. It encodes CASGLVGEKLFF.

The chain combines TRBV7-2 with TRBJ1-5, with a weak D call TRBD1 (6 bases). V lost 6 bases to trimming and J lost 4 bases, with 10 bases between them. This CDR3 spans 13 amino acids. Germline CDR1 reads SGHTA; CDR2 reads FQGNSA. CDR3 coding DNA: TGTGCCAGCAGTCAACAGGGAAATCAGCCCCAGCATTTT. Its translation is CASSQQGNQPQHF.

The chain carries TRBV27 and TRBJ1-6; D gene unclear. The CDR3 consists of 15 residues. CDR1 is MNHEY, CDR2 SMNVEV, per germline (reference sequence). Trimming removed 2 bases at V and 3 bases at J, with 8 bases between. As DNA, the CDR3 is TGTGCCAGCAGTTTAGACACCTTCTATAATTCACCCCTCCACTTT. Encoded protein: CASSLDTFYNSPLHF.

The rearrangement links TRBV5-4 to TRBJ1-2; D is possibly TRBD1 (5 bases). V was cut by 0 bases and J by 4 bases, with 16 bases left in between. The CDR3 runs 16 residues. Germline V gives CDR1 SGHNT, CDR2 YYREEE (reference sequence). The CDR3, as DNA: TGTGCCAGCAGCTTGGCCCGATACGGAGGGACCTATGGCTACACCTTC. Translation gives CASSLARYGGTYGYTF.

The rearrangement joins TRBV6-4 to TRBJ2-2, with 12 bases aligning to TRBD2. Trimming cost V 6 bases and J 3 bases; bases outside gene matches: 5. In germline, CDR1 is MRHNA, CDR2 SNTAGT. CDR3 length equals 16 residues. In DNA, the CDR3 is TGTGCCAGCAGCCAACTAGCGGGGGGACACACCGGGGAGCTGTTTTTT. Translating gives CASSQLAGGHTGELFF.

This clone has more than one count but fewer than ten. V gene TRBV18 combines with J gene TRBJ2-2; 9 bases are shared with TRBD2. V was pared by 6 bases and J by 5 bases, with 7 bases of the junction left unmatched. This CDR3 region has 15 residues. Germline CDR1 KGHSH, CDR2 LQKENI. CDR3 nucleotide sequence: TGTGCCAGCTCGGTGGCTAGCGGGAAAACCGGGGAGCTGTTTTTT. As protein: CASSVASGKTGELFF.

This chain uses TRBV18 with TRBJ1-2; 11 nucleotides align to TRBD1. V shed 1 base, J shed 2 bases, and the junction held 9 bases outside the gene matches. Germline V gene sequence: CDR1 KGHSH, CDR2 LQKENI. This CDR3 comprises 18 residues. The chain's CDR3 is CASSPRLTGTGGNYGYTF. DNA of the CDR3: TGTGCCAGCTCACCACGGCTCACGGGGACAGGGGGGAACTATGGCTACACCTTC. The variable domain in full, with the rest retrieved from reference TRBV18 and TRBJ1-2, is NAGVMQNPRHLVRRRGQEARLRCSPMKGHSHVYWYRQLPEEGLKFMVYLQKENIIDESGMPKERFSAEFPKEGPSILRIQQVVRGDSAAYFCASSPRLTGTGGNYGYTFGSGTRLTVV.

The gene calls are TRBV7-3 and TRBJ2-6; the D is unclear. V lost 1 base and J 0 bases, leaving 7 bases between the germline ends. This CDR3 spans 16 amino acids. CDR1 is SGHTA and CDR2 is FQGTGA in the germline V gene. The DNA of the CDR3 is TGTGCCAGCAGCTTAATTTCTAGCTCTGGGGCCAACGTCCTGACTTTC. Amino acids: CASSLISSSGANVLTF.

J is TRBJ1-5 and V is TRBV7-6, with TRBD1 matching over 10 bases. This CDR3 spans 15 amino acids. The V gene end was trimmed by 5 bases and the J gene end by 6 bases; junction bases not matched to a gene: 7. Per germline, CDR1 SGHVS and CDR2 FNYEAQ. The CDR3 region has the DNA TGTGCCAGCAGCACGACAGGGGGCTTCTCTCAGCCCCAGCATTTT. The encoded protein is CASSTTGGFSQPQHF.

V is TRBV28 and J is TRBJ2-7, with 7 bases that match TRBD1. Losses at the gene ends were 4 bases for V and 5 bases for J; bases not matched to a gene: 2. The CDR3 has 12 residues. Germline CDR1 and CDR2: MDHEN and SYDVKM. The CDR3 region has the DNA TGTGCCAGCAGTTCCGACAGGGACGAGCAGTACTTC. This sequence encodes CASSSDRDEQYF.

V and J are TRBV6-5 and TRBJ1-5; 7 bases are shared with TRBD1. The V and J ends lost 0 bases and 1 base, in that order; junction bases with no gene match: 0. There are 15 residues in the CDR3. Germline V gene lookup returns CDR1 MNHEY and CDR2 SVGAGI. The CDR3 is CASSYSGQSNQPQHF. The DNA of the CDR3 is TGTGCCAGCAGTTACTCGGGACAGAGCAATCAGCCCCAGCATTTT.

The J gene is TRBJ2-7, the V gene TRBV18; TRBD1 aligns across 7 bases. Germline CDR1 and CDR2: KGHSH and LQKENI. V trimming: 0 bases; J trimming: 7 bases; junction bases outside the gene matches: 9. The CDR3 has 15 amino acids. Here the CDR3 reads CASSPPETGPPEQYF. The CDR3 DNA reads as TGTGCCAGCTCACCACCCGAGACAGGGCCTCCTGAGCAGTACTTC.

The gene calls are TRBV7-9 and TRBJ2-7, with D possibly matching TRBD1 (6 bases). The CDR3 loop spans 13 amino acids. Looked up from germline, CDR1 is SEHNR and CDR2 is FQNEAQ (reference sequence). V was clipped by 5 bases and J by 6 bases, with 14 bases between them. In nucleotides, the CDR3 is TGTGCCAGCAGCGCCTTCCAAGGGGGCGAGCAGTACTTC. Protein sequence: CASSAFQGGEQYF.

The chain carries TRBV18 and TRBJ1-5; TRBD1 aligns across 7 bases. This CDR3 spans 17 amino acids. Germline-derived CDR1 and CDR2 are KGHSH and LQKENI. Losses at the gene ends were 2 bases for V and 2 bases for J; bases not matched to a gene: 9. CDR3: CASSPRQGVRGNQPQHF. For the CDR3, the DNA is TGTGCCAGCTCACCAAGGCAGGGGGTTCGGGGCAATCAGCCCCAGCATTTT.

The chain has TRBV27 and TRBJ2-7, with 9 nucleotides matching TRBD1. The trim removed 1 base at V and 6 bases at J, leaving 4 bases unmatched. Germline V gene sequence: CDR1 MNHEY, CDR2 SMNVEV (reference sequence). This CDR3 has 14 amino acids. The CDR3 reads CASSLWGTGSEQYF. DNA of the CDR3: TGTGCCAGCAGTTTATGGGGGACAGGGAGCGAGCAGTACTTC.